The clone carrying this T cell receptor beta chain was seen ten or more times. The length of the CDR3 is 15 residues. V shed 3 bases and J shed 3 bases, with 13 bases lying between them. CDR1 is SGDLS, CDR2 YYNGEE, per germline. This record belongs to a study of response to subunit inactivated influenza vaccine. TCRdb used MiXCR to reprocess the RT-PCR reads, holding one entry per CDR3 protein. The sample has 500,000 to 750,000 distinct CDR3 sequences, around 13% seen once; the top ten hold around 10%. The receptor was isolated from a man aged 45-65 years who received an inactivated influenza vaccine. V and J are TRBV9 and TRBJ2-1, with a tentative D call TRBD2 (6 bases). Sequenced here: PBMCs from blood, sampled approximately 12 days after vaccination. CDR3 residues: CASSGDLAFYNEQFF. In DNA, the CDR3 is TGTGCCAGCAGCGGAGATCTAGCGTTCTACAATGAGCAGTTCTTC. The full variable domain, with the rest looked up from reference TRBV9 and TRBJ2-1, is DSGVTQTPKHLITATGQRVTLRCSPRSGDLSVYWYQQSLDQGLQFLIQYYNGEERAKGNILERFSAQQFPDLHSELNLSSLELGDSALYFCASSGDLAFYNEQFFGPGTRLTVL.